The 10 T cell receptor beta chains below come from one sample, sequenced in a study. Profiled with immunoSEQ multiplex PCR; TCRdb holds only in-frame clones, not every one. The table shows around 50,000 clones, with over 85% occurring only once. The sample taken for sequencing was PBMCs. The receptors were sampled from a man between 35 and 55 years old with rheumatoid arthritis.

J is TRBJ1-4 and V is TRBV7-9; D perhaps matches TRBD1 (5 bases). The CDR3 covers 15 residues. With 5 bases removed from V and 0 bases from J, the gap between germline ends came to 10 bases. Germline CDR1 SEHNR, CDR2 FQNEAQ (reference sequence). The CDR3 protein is CASSAGTTTNEKLFF. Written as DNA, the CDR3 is TGTGCCAGCAGCGCCGGGACGACAACTAATGAAAAACTGTTTTTT. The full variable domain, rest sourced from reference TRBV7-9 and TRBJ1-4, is DTGVSQNPRHKITKRGQNVTFRCDPISEHNRLYWYRQTLGQGPEFLTYFQNEAQLEKSRLLSDRFSAERPKGSFSTLEIQRTEQGDSAMYLCASSAGTTTNEKLFFGSGTQLSVL.

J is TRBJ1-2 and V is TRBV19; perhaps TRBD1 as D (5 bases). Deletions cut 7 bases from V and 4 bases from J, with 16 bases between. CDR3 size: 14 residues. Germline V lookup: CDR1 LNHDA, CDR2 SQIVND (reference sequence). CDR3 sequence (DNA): TGTGCCAGTACCGGTGACAGAGGCATCTATGGCTACACCTTC. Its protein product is CASTGDRGIYGYTF.

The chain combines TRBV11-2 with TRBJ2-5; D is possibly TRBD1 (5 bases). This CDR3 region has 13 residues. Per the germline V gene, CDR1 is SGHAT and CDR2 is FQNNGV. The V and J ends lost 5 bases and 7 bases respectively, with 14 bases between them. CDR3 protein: CASSLRARGTQYF. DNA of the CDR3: TGTGCCAGCAGCCTCAGGGCCCGTGGGACCCAGTACTTC.

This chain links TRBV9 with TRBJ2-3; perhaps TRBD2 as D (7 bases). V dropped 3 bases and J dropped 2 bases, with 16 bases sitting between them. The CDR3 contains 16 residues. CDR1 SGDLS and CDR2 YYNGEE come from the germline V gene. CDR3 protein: CASSAQLAGATDTQYF. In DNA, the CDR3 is TGTGCCAGCAGCGCCCAGTTGGCGGGGGCCACAGATACGCAGTATTTT.

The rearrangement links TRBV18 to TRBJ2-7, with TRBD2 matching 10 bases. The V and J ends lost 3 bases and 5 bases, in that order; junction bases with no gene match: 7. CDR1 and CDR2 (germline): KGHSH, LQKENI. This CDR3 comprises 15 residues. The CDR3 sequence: CASSPLAGVSNEQYF. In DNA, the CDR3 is TGTGCCAGCTCACCCCTAGCGGGAGTGAGTAACGAGCAGTACTTC.

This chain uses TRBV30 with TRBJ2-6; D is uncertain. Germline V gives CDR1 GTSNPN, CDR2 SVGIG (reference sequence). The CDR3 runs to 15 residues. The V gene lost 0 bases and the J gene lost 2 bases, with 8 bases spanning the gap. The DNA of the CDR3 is TGTGCCTGGAGTGTGAGCAAGACTGGGGCCAACGTCCTGACTTTC. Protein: CAWSVSKTGANVLTF.

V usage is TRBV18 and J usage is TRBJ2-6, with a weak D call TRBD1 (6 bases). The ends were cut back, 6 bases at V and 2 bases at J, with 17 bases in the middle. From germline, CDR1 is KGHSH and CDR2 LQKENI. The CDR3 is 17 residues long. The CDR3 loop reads CASSPTQQGTGANVLTF. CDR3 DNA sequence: TGTGCCAGCTCGCCCACTCAACAGGGAACTGGGGCCAACGTCCTGACTTTC.

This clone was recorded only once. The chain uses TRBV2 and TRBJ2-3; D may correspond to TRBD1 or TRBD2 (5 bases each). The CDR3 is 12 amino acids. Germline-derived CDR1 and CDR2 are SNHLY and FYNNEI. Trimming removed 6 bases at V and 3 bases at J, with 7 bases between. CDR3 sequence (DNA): TGTGCCAGCAGGGGACGTACAGATACGCAGTATTTT. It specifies CASRGRTDTQYF.

CDR3 residues: CASSQGPFPGNTIYF. The DNA for the CDR3 is TGTGCCAGCAGCCAGGGTCCGTTCCCTGGAAACACCATATATTTT. The J gene is TRBJ1-3, the V gene TRBV27, with a tentative D call TRBD1 (5 bases). The CDR3 runs to 15 residues. Germline CDR1 reads MNHEY; CDR2 reads SMNVEV (reference sequence). V lost 6 bases to trimming and J lost 2 bases, with 14 bases between them.

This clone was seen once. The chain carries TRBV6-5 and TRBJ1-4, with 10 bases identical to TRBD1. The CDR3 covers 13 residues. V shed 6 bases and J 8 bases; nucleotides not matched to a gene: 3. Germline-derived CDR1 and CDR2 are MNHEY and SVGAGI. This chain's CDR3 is CASSRDRGEKLFF. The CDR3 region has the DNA TGTGCCAGCAGCCGGGACAGGGGCGAAAAACTGTTTTTT.